These T cell receptor beta chains were read from a single sample in a study of CD4 T cells in relation to SARS-CoV-2 and coronaviruses. The assay was immunoSEQ multiplex PCR, and TCRdb's table has in-frame clones only and misses some. This table has 25,000 to 30,000 clones, 77% appearing once. Their target antigens are unknown. Specimen: CD4+ T cells from PBMCs, cultured in vitro. The source of these receptors is a human donor in good health. Each CDR3 is given with its conserved first and last residue. Fields, in order: V gene, clone size, J gene, D gene, CDR3 DNA, CDR3 protein. The D gene is left open where the match is weak. The size of a clone is reported for some rows only, either as once, few or many, or as a class for expanded clones.

TRBV20-1	.	TRBJ2-7	.	TGCAGTGCGGGCCAGGGCCGCGAGCAGTACTTC	CSAGQGREQYF
TRBV2	few	TRBJ2-1	TRBD2	TGTGCCAGCAGTGAAAGGAGCGGGGCCTTCAATGAGCAGTTCTTC	CASSERSGAFNEQFF
TRBV11-1	.	TRBJ1-2	.	TGTGCCAGCAGCTTAGAGGGATCAGGGACCTATGGCTACACCTTC	CASSLEGSGTYGYTF
TRBV6-5	few	TRBJ1-6	TRBD1	TGTGCCAGCAGACATCGACAGGGTTATGGATCCCTCCACTTT	CASRHRQGYGSLHF
TRBV9	.	TRBJ2-1	.	TGTGCCAGCAGCAGACAGCAGGAGGAGCAGTTCTTC	CASSRQQEEQFF
TRBV7-9	.	TRBJ1-5	.	TGTGCCAGCAGCTTAGGCATAGGGCGGGGAAACGATCAGCCCCAGCATTTT	CASSLGIGRGNDQPQHF
TRBV3-1/TRBV3-2	.	TRBJ2-7	.	TGTGCCAGCAGCCAAGATGGGCTAGCGAGATACGAGCAGTACTTC	CASSQDGLARYEQYF
TRBV30	hyperexpanded	TRBJ1-2	.	TGTGCCTGGAGTACACAGGGTGTGGCTAACTATGGCTACACCTTC	CAWSTQGVANYGYTF
TRBV7-2	.	TRBJ2-5	.	TGTGCCAGCAGCTCGGGGCTCGGCGGGACCCAGTACTTC	CASSSGLGGTQYF
TRBV28	.	TRBJ2-1	.	TGTGCCAGCAGTATTGGACAGCGCAATGAGCAGTTCTTC	CASSIGQRNEQFF
TRBV7-2	.	TRBJ1-5	.	TGTGCCAGCAGCTTAGTCGGTAGTCTCAATCAGCCCCAGCATTTT	CASSLVGSLNQPQHF
TRBV15	few	TRBJ1-5	.	TGTGCCACCAGCACTCACAGGGATCAGCCCCAGCATTTT	CATSTHRDQPQHF
TRBV6-2/TRBV6-3	.	TRBJ2-1	.	TGTGCCAGCAGTCCCACAGGCCCCTCAAAAGGTGAGCAGTTCTTC	CASSPTGPSKGEQFF
TRBV19	.	TRBJ2-1	.	TGTGCCACTATGCCCGTGGGGCCGAAATACAATGAGCAGTTCTTC	CATMPVGPKYNEQFF
TRBV3-1/TRBV3-2	.	TRBJ2-7	.	TGTGCCAGCAGCCAGCAGGACCGCGCAACTGTCCTGGGGCAGTACTTC	CASSQQDRATVLGQYF
TRBV5-1	.	TRBJ2-7	TRBD2	TGCGCCAGCAGCTTCGTAGCGGGAGGCTACGAGCAGTACTTC	CASSFVAGGYEQYF
TRBV18	.	TRBJ2-1	TRBD2	TGTGCCAGCTCACCTGCTAGCGGGAGGGCCGGGAACAATGAGCAGTTCTTC	CASSPASGRAGNNEQFF
TRBV30	once	TRBJ1-3	.	TGTGCCTGGAGTCAAGGGACTGGAAACACCATATATTTT	CAWSQGTGNTIYF
TRBV6-2/TRBV6-3	few	TRBJ1-1	.	TGTGCCAGCAGTTACTCGATAGGCACTGAAGCTTTCTTT	CASSYSIGTEAFF
TRBV19	.	TRBJ2-7	.	TGTGCCACCGGGGGACACCGGGAGCAGTACTTC	CATGGHREQYF
TRBV5-6	.	TRBJ1-2	TRBD1	TGTGCCAGCAGGCCGACAGGGGGTGGCTACACCTTC	CASRPTGGGYTF
TRBV7-6	.	TRBJ1-4	.	TGTGCCAGCAGCTTAGTACAAGGGGGAGGTGAAAAACTGTTTTTT	CASSLVQGGGEKLFF
TRBV6-2/TRBV6-3	once	TRBJ2-3	.	TGTGCCAGCAGTACCGGGTGGGGTCGCACAGATACGCAGTATTTT	CASSTGWGRTDTQYF
TRBV3-1/TRBV3-2	.	TRBJ2-3	TRBD2	TGTGCCAGCAGCCACGCCTCCACCCGGAGGCTAGCGGGAGAAGGGGACACAGATACGCAGTATTTT	CASSHASTRRLAGEGDTDTQYF
TRBV7-2	.	TRBJ2-3	.	TGTGCCAGCAGCTTTCAGGGCCTTACGGATACGCAGTATTTT	CASSFQGLTDTQYF
TRBV4-3	.	TRBJ1-2	.	TGCGCCAGCAGCCAGCACGGTCGGGGTAGGCCTAACTATGGCTACACCTTC	CASSQHGRGRPNYGYTF
TRBV5-1	.	TRBJ2-3	.	TGCGCCAGCAGCCGGGACGGCCCAGATACGCAGTATTTT	CASSRDGPDTQYF
TRBV23-1	.	TRBJ2-4	TRBD1	TGCGCCAGCAGTCCCCCCAGGTACAGGGGAGAATGGGTGGTAGCCAAAAACATTCAGTACTTC	CASSPPRYRGEWVVAKNIQYF
TRBV7-9	.	TRBJ2-1	TRBD1	TGTGCCAGCAGCTTAATGAGGTCGAGGGGGCCCTATGAGCAGTTCTTC	CASSLMRSRGPYEQFF
TRBV7-9	once	TRBJ2-7	.	TGTGCCAGCGGAGGGCGCTCCTACGAGCAGTACTTC	CASGGRSYEQYF
TRBV7-2	.	TRBJ2-3	TRBD2	TGTGCCAGCAGCTTTGGTCGGAGCGGGGGGATAACAGATACGCAGTATTTT	CASSFGRSGGITDTQYF
TRBV3-1/TRBV3-2	few	TRBJ2-1	TRBD2	TGTGCCAGCAGCCAAACAACTAGCGGGTGGCATGAGCAGTTCTTC	CASSQTTSGWHEQFF
TRBV30	once	TRBJ2-5	TRBD2	TGTGCCTGGAGTTTTTTGCGGGAGCATTTTAGGCAAGAGACCCAGTACTTC	CAWSFLREHFRQETQYF
TRBV5-6	.	TRBJ2-7	.	TGTGCCAGCAGCTTGGGGCTAGGGGGCTACGAGCAGTACTTC	CASSLGLGGYEQYF
TRBV5-4	.	TRBJ2-5	TRBD1	TGTGCCAGCAGGCATCAGGGGGCGGGAGAGACCCAGTACTTC	CASRHQGAGETQYF
TRBV7-7	.	TRBJ2-4	.	TGTGCCAGCAGTCCCGGGGAGGCCGGCTTAGCCAAAAACATTCAGTACTTC	CASSPGEAGLAKNIQYF
TRBV29-1	.	TRBJ2-7	TRBD1	TGCAGCGTGAGACAGGGGATCGACGAGCAGTACTTC	CSVRQGIDEQYF
TRBV7-3	.	TRBJ2-1	.	TGTGCCAGCAGCTCCCCCGTGGGTGAGGGAGTTACGAATGAGCAGTTCTTC	CASSSPVGEGVTNEQFF
TRBV9	.	TRBJ2-1	.	TGTGCCAGCAGCGTAGCACTGGGGGCTGAGCAGTTCTTC	CASSVALGAEQFF
TRBV9	few	TRBJ2-2	.	TGTGCCAGTAGGGGAATAAGGGGGGAGCTGTTTTTT	CASRGIRGELFF